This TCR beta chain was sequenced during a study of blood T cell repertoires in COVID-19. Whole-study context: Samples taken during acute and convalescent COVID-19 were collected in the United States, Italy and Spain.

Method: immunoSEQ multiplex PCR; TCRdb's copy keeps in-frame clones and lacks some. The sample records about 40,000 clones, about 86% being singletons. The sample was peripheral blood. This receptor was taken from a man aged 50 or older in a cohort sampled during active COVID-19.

In DNA, the CDR3 is TGTGCCAGCAGTTACGGACAGCCCCAAGAGACCCAGTACTTC. Amino acids: CASSYGQPQETQYF. The chain couples TRBV5-6 to TRBJ2-5, with D maybe TRBD1 (6 bases). Trimming removed 5 bases at V and 1 base at J, with 12 bases between. CDR1 is SGHDT and CDR2 is YYEEEE in the germline V gene. CDR3 size: 14 residues.